This TCR beta chain was captured in a study of T cell responses to AZD1222 COVID-19 vaccine. Study-wide findings and caveats: Dominant at 160-218 and 743-854, vaccine-associated CD4 TCRs also spanned spike.

Turning to this clone: Its antigen is not identified.

Produced via immunoSEQ multiplex PCR; TCRdb's table is partial and in-frame only. Of some 110,000 clones listed, 85% to 90% were seen once; the top ten hold roughly 3.8%. CDR1 and CDR2 from the germline V gene are MGHDK and SYGVNS. The CDR3 is 12 residues long. The V gene lost 5 bases and the J gene lost 7 bases, with 9 bases spanning the gap. The chain joins TRBV25-1 to TRBJ1-3; D gene ambiguous. Sequences were derived from peripheral blood, sampled 28 days after the second AZD1222 dose. The sequence was collected from an adult who received the AZD1222 COVID-19 vaccine. As DNA, the CDR3 is TGTGCCAGCAGTCCCTTCGCTAACACCATATATTTT. Protein product: CASSPFANTIYF.